The 15 T cell receptor beta chains reported below all come from one sample, sequenced in a study of blood T cell repertoires in COVID-19. Sequenced by immunoSEQ multiplex PCR; TCRdb stores in-frame clones only, minus some. Here the sample spans tens of thousands of clones, 91% being singletons. The sequencing sample was made of peripheral blood. The receptor set was obtained from a human donor in a cohort sampled during active COVID-19.

This chain links TRBV5-4 with TRBJ2-7; 10 positions agree with TRBD2. The trim removed 3 bases at V and 3 bases at J, leaving 12 bases unmatched. The germline gives CDR1 SGHNT, CDR2 YYREEE (reference sequence). The CDR3 has 17 residues. Written as DNA, the CDR3 is TGTGCCAGCAGCTCCAGACTAGCGGGCTTCTCCTTCTACGAGCAGTACTTC. Residues: CASSSRLAGFSFYEQYF.

This clone turned up a few times. The chain joins TRBV30 to TRBJ1-5, with 7 nucleotides matching TRBD1. The V gene end was trimmed by 2 bases and the J gene end by 5 bases; junction bases not matched to a gene: 3. Germline CDR1 GTSNPN, CDR2 SVGIG (reference sequence). The CDR3 consists of 13 residues. For the CDR3, the DNA is TGTGCCTGGAGTAGGCAGGGGGATCAGCCCCAGCATTTT. Amino acids: CAWSRQGDQPQHF.

The chain carries TRBV11-1 and TRBJ2-7, with D possibly matching TRBD1 (6 bases). The CDR3 is 15 amino acids. Trimming pared 5 bases from V and 3 bases from J, leaving 17 bases between. Germline V gene sequence: CDR1 SGHAT, CDR2 FQDESV (reference sequence). DNA of the CDR3: TGTGCCAGCAGCATTCACCCACAGGGTGACTACGAGCAGTACTTC. Residues: CASSIHPQGDYEQYF.

The chain has TRBV7-9 and TRBJ2-7; the D gene is possibly TRBD1 (5 bases). Germline lookup yields CDR1 SEHNR and CDR2 FQNEAQ (reference sequence). This CDR3 spans 14 amino acids. V shed 1 base and J shed 1 base, with 8 bases lying between them. Here the CDR3 DNA reads TGTGCCAGCAGCTTAGGAAAGGGGTCCTACGAGCAGTACTTC. Protein: CASSLGKGSYEQYF.

V usage is TRBV5-1 and J usage is TRBJ2-3, with D possibly TRBD2 on 7 matching bases. The ends were cut back, 0 bases at V and 1 base at J, with 21 bases in the middle. The CDR3 contains 19 residues. Germline CDR1 reads SGHRS; CDR2 reads YFSETQ. The DNA for the CDR3 is TGCGCCAGCAGCTTGGAATCCCCAGGGGCGGGAGAGGGCACAGATACGCAGTATTTT. Translated: CASSLESPGAGEGTDTQYF.

The V call is TRBV3-1 (or the pseudogene TRBV3-2), the J call TRBJ2-3, with TRBD2 matching 8 bases. The CDR3 has 16 residues. Germline CDR1 LGHDT, CDR2 YNNKEL (reference sequence). V shed 0 bases, J shed 5 bases, and the junction held 7 bases outside the gene matches. The CDR3 bases are TGTGCCAGCAGCCAAGATCGCAGCGGGAGAGGAGATACGCAGTATTTT. It specifies CASSQDRSGRGDTQYF.

This clone was detected once. The chain couples TRBV19 to TRBJ2-1, with D possibly TRBD2 on 6 matching bases. CDR3 length: 14 amino acids. CDR1 and CDR2 from the germline V gene are LNHDA and SQIVND (reference sequence). V was cut by 5 bases and J by 7 bases, with 15 bases left in between. CDR3: CASSPRWRDNEQFF. The CDR3 region has the DNA TGTGCCAGTAGTCCCCGCTGGAGGGATAATGAGCAGTTCTTC.

V gene TRBV7-2 combines with J gene TRBJ2-7; no clear D. Germline V gene lookup returns CDR1 SGHTA and CDR2 FQGNSA. V was trimmed by 0 bases and J by 3 bases, leaving 12 bases between them. The CDR3 consists of 15 residues. CDR3 sequence (DNA): TGTGCCAGCAGCTTAGCACGGGTTCGTGGCTACGAGCAGTACTTC. The encoded protein is CASSLARVRGYEQYF.

The V call is TRBV9, the J call TRBJ2-3; a possible D gene is TRBD1 (6 bases). V shed 3 bases and J shed 6 bases, with 8 bases lying between them. The CDR3 covers 12 residues. Per the germline V gene, CDR1 is SGDLS and CDR2 is YYNGEE. This chain's CDR3 is CASSDRADTQYF. In DNA, the CDR3 is TGTGCCAGCAGCGACAGGGCGGATACGCAGTATTTT.

The rearrangement links TRBV3-1 (or the pseudogene TRBV3-2) to TRBJ2-3; 13 nucleotides line up with TRBD2. The CDR3 has 19 amino acids. V shed 0 bases, J shed 5 bases, and the junction held 11 bases outside the gene matches. The V gene's germline CDR1 is LGHDT and CDR2 YNNKEL (reference sequence). CDR3 sequence: CASSQDLLLAGGPKDTQYF. CDR3 sequence (DNA): TGTGCCAGCAGCCAAGATCTCCTACTAGCGGGAGGGCCGAAAGATACGCAGTATTTT.

This clone was recorded once. The CDR3 nucleotides read TGTGCCAGCAGCTTACAGGGTCTAAGCAATCAGCCCCAGCATTTT. Translated: CASSLQGLSNQPQHF. This chain links TRBV7-2 with TRBJ1-5; D might be TRBD1 (5 bases). Trimming cost V 2 bases and J 1 base, with 9 bases left between them. The CDR3 contains 15 residues. From germline, CDR1 is SGHTA and CDR2 FQGNSA.

This chain connects TRBV28 to TRBJ2-4, with TRBD1 identical over 8 bases. The junction had 2 bases not matched to a gene; V was cut back by 6 bases and J by 1 base. Germline-derived CDR1 and CDR2 are MDHEN and SYDVKM. This CDR3 has 14 residues. This chain's CDR3 is CASRGQGAKNIQYF. The CDR3 DNA is TGTGCCAGCAGAGGACAGGGTGCCAAAAACATTCAGTACTTC.

The chain links TRBV11-2 to TRBJ2-7; TRBD2 agrees at 7 bases. This CDR3 region has 16 residues. V dropped 1 base and J dropped 3; count of bases not matched to a gene: 9. Germline CDR1 reads SGHAT; CDR2 reads FQNNGV. The CDR3 nucleotides are TGTGCCAGCAGCTTAGTTGCAGCGGGGAACGTCTACGAGCAGTACTTC. This gives the protein CASSLVAAGNVYEQYF.

The chain recombines TRBV7-3 with TRBJ2-5, with a tentative D call TRBD2 (5 bases). With 5 bases removed from V and 4 bases from J, the gap between germline ends came to 20 bases. Germline values: CDR1 SGHTA, CDR2 FQGTGA. CDR3 size: 16 residues. CDR3 coding DNA: TGTGCCAGCAGCCCCCGAGGCAGTCTAGAGGGAGAGACCCAGTACTTC. Translated: CASSPRGSLEGETQYF.

On this clone: Other DNA sequences within the sample encode an identical CDR3. The chain uses TRBV7-9 and TRBJ2-3; no clear D gene. Trimming removed 5 bases at V and 6 bases at J, with 9 bases between. Germline V gene data show CDR1 as SEHNR and CDR2 as FQNEAQ (reference sequence). There are 12 residues in the CDR3. The CDR3 DNA sequence: TGTGCCAGCAGCCCAGGTCGGGATACGCAGTATTTT. Translation gives CASSPGRDTQYF.